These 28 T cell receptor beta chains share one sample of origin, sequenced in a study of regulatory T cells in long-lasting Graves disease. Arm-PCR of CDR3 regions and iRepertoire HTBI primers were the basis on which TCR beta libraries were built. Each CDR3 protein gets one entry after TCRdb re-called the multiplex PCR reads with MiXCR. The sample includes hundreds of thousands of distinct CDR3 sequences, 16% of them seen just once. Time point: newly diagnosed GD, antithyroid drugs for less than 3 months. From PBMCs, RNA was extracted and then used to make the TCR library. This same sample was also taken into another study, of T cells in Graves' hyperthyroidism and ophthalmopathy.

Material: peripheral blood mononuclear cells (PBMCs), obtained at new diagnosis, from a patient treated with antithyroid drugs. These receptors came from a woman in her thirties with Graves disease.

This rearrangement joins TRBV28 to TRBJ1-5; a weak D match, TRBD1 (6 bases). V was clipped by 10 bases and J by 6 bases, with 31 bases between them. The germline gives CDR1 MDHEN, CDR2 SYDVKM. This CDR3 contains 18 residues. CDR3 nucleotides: TGTGCCATCGGCTCCTGGACAGCGGGCCCTACGACGAGTCAGCCCCAGCATTTT. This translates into CAIGSWTAGPTTSQPQHF. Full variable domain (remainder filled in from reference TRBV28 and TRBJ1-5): DVKVTQSSRYLVKRTGEKVFLECVQDMDHENMFWYRQDPGLGLRLIYFSYDVKMKEKGDIPEGYSVSREKKERFSLILESASTNQTSMYLCAIGSWTAGPTTSQPQHFGDGTRLSIL.

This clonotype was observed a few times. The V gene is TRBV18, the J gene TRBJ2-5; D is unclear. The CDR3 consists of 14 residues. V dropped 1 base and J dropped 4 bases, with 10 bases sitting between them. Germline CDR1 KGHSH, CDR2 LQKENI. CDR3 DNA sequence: TGTGCCAGCTCACCACGAAGGTTCGGAGAGACCCAGTACTTC. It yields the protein CASSPRRFGETQYF.

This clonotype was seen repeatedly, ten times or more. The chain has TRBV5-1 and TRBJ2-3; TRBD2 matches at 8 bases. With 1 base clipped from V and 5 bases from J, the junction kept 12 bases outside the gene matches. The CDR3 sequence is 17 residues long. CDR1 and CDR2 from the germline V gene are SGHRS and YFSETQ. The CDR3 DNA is TGCGCCAGCAGCTTGATAATGACGGGAGGGCCAGAAGATACGCAGTATTTT. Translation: CASSLIMTGGPEDTQYF.

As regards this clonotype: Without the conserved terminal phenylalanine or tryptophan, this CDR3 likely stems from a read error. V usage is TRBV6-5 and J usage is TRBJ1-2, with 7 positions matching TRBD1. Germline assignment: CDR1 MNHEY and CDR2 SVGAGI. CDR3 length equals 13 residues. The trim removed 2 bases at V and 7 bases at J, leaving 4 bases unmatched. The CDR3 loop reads CASSYEGAGGYTL. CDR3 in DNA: TGTGCCAGCAGTTACGAGGGGGCGGGTGGCTACACCTTG.

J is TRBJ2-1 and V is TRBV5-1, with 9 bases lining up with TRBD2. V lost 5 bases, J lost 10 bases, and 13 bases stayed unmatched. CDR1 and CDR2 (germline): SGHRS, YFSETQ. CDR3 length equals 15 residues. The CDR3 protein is CASSNQAGGDGEQFF. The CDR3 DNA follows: TGCGCCAGCAGTAATCAAGCGGGAGGAGACGGGGAGCAGTTCTTC.

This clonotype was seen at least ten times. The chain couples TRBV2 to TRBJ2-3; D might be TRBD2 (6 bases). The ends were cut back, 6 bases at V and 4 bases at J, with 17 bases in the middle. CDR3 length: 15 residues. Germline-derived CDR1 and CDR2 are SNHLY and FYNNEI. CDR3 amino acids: CASRELWRESDTQYF. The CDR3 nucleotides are TGTGCCAGCAGAGAGTTGTGGCGGGAATCAGATACGCAGTATTTT.

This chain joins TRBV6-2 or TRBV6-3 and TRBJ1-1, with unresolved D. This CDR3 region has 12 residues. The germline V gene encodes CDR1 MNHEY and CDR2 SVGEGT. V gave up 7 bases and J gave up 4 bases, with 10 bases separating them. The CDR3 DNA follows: TGTGCCAGCACTCCATCGATCACTGAAGCTTTCTTT. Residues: CASTPSITEAFF.

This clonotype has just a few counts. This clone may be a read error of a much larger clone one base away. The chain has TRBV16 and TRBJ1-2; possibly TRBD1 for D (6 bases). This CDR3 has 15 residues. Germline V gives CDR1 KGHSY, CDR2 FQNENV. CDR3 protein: CASSPAATGNCGYTF. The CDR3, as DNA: TGTGCCAGCAGCCCTGCAGCGACAGGAAACTGTGGCTACACCTTC.

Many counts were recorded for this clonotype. The CDR3 sequence is CASSLGVGRSTDTQYF. In DNA, the CDR3 is TGTGCCAGCAGCTTAGGGGTAGGGCGGAGCACAGATACGCAGTATTTT. The gene calls are TRBV7-2 and TRBJ2-3; D gene unclear. With 1 base removed from V and 0 bases from J, the gap between germline ends came to 11 bases. CDR1 and CDR2 from the germline V gene are SGHTA and FQGNSA. This CDR3 is built from 16 residues.

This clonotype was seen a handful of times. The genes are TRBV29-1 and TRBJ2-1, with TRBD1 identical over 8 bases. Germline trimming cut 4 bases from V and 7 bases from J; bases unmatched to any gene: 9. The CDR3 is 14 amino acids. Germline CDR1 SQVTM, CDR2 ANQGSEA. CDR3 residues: CSVVVQGAGNEQFF. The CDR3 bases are TGCAGCGTTGTGGTCCAGGGGGCAGGGAATGAGCAGTTCTTC.

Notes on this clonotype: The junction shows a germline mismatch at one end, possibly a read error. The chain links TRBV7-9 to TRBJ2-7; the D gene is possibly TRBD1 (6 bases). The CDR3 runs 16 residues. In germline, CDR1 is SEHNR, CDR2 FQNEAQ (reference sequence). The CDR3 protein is CTSSPPPDRVSYEQYF. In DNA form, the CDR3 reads TGTACCAGCAGCCCCCCTCCGGACAGAGTCTCCTACGAGCAGTACTTC.

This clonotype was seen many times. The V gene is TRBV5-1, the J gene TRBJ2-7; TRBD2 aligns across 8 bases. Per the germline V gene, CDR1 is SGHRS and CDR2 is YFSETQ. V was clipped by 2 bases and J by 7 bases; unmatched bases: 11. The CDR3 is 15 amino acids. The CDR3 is CASSFQAGATGEQYF. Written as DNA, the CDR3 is TGCGCCAGCAGCTTCCAAGCGGGAGCCACGGGGGAGCAGTACTTC.

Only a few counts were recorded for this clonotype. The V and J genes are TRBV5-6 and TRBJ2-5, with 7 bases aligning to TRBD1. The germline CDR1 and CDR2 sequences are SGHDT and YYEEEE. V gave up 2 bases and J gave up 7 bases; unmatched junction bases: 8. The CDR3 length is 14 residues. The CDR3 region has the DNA TGTGCCAGCAGCTTCCGGGACAGACGATGGACCCAGTACTTC. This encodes CASSFRDRRWTQYF.

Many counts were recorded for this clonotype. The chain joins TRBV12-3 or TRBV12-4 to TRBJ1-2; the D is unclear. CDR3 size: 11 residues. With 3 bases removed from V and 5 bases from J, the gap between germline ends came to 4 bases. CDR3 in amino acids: CASSFKYGYTF. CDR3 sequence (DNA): TGTGCCAGCAGTTTTAAATATGGCTACACCTTC.

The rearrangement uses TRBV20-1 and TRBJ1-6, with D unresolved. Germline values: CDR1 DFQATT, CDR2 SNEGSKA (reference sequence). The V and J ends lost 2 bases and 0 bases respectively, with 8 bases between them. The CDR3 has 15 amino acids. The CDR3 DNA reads TGCAGTGCTAGACCTTCGTCCTCCTATAATTCACCCCTCCACTTT. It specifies CSARPSSSYNSPLHF.

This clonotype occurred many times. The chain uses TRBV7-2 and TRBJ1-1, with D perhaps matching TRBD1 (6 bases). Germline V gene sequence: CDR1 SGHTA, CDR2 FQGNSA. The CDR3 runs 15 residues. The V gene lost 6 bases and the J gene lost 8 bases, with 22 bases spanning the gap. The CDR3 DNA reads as TGTGCCAGCAGTCCGAGTTTGATGGGGGCCCGAGAAGCTTTCTTT. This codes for CASSPSLMGAREAFF.

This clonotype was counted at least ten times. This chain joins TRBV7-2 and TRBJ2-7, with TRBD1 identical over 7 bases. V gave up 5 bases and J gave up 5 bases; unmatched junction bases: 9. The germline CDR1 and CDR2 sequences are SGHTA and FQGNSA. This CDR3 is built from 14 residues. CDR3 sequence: CASSLTGIGHEQYF. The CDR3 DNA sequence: TGTGCCAGCAGCCTGACAGGGATTGGCCACGAGCAGTACTTC. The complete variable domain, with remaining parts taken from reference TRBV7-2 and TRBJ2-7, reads GAGVSQSPSNKVTEKGKDVELRCDPISGHTALYWYRQSLGQGLEFLIYFQGNSAPDKSGLPSDRFSAERTGGSVSTLTIQRTQQEDSAVYLCASSLTGIGHEQYFGPGTRLTVT.

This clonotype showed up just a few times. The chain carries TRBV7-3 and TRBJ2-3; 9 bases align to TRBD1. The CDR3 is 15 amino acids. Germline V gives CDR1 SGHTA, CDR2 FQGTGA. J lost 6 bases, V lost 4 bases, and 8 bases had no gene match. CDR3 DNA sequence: TGTGCCAGCAGCTCCGGACAGGGGCTTGGTGATACGCAGTATTTT. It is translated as CASSSGQGLGDTQYF.

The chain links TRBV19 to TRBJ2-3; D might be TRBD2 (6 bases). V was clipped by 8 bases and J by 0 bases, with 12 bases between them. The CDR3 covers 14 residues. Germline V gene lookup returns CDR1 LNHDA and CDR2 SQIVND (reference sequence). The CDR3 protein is CASSKGLSTDTQYF. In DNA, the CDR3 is TGTGCCAGTTCAAAGGGACTCAGCACAGATACGCAGTATTTT.

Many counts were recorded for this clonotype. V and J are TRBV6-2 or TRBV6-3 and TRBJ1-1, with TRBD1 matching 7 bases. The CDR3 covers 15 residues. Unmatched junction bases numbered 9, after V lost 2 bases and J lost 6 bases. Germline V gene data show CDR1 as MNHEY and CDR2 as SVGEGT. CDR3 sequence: CASSYDDRVSAEAFF. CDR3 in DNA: TGTGCCAGCAGTTACGATGACAGGGTCAGCGCTGAAGCTTTCTTT.

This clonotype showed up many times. CDR3 sequence: CASSPGTLSTDTQYF. In DNA, the CDR3 is TGTGCCAGCAGCCCCGGGACTTTAAGCACAGATACGCAGTATTTT. The chain carries TRBV7-2 and TRBJ2-3; possible D gene TRBD2, 6 bases. This CDR3 region has 15 residues. Per germline, CDR1 SGHTA and CDR2 FQGNSA. Trimming took off 5 bases at V and 0 bases at J, with 12 bases between the two ends. Variable domain in full (rest from reference TRBV7-2 and TRBJ2-3): GAGVSQSPSNKVTEKGKDVELRCDPISGHTALYWYRQSLGQGLEFLIYFQGNSAPDKSGLPSDRFSAERTGGSVSTLTIQRTQQEDSAVYLCASSPGTLSTDTQYFGPGTRLTVL.

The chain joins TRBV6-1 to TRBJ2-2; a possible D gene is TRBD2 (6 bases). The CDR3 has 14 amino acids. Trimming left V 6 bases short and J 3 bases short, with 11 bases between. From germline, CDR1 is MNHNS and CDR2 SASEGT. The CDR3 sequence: CASRFGGDTGELFF. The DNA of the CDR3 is TGTGCCAGCAGATTCGGGGGAGACACCGGGGAGCTGTTTTTT.

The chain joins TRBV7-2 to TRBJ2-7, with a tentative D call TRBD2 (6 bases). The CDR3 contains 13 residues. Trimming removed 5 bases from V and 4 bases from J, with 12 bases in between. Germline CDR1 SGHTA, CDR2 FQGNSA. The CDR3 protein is CASSQLANYEQYF. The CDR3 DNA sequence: TGTGCCAGCAGCCAACTAGCTAATTACGAGCAGTACTTC.

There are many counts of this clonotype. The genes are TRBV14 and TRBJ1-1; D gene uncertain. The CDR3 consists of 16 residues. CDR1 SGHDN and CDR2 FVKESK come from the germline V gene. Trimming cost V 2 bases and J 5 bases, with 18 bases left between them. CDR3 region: CASSQTKGFGRTEAFF. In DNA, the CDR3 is TGTGCCAGCAGCCAAACTAAGGGATTTGGGCGGACTGAAGCTTTCTTT. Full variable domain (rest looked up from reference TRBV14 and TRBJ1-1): EAGVTQFPSHSVIEKGQTVTLRCDPISGHDNLYWYRRVMGKEIKFLLHFVKESKQDESGMPNNRFLAERTGGTYSTLKVQPAELEDSGVYFCASSQTKGFGRTEAFFGQGTRLTVV.

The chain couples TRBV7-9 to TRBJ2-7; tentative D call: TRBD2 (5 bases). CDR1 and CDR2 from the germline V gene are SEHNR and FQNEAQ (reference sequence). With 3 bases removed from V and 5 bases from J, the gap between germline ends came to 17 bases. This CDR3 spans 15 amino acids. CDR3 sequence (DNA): TGTGCCAGCAGCTTTACTTCGTCGACTAATGACGAGCAGTACTTC. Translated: CASSFTSSTNDEQYF. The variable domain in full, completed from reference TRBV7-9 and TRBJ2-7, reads DTGVSQNPRHKITKRGQNVTFRCDPISEHNRLYWYRQTLGQGPEFLTYFQNEAQLEKSRLLSDRFSAERPKGSFSTLEIQRTEQGDSAMYLCASSFTSSTNDEQYFGPGTRLTVT.

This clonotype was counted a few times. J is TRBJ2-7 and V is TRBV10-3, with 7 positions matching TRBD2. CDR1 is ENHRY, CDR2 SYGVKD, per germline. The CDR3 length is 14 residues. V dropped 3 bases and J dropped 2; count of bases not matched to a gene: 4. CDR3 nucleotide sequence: TGTGCCATCAGTGATGGTCTAGCGGCCTACGAGCAGTACTTC. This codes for CAISDGLAAYEQYF.

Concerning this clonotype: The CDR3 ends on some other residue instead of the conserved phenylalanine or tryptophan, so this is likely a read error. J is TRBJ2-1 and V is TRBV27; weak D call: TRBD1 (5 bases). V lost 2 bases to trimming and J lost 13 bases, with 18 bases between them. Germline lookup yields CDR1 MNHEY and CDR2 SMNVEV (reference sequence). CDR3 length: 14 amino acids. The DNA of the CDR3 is TGTGCCAGCAGTTTACTGGGGCTAGGCGCTCATCAGTTCCTC. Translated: CASSLLGLGAHQFL.

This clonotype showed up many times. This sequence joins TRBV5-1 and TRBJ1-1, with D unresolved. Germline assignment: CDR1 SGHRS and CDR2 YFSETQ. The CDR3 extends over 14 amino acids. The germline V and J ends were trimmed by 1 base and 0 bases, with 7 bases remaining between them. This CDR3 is CASSLSKLNTEAFF. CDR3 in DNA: TGCGCCAGCAGCTTGAGCAAACTGAACACTGAAGCTTTCTTT. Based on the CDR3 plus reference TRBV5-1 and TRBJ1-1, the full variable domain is KAGVTQTPRYLIKTRGQQVTLSCSPISGHRSVSWYQQTPGQGLQFLFEYFSETQRNKGNFPGRFSGRQFSNSRSEMNVSTLELGDSALYLCASSLSKLNTEAFFGQGTRLTVV.